The 26 T cell receptor beta chains listed next were all sequenced from one sample in a study of CD8+CD57+ T cells in acquired aplastic anemia. In patients chosen for sequencing, flow cytometry had shown CD8+CD57+ cell expansion. Genomic DNA acted as the template from which TCR beta VDJ combination and CDR3 sequence profiling were carried out. TCRdb analysed the reads with MiXCR anew, one entry per CDR3 protein. Altogether fewer than 200,000 distinct CDR3 sequences are present, approximately 48% being singletons, with the ten largest covering roughly 1.8%. Specimen: sorted CD4+, CD8+, or CD8+CD57+ T cells (not recorded which) from PBMCs. Every receptor here comes from a human donor with aplastic anemia.

There are many counts of this clonotype. The J gene is TRBJ2-5, the V gene TRBV7-8, with 10 bases aligning to TRBD2. The CDR3 is 16 residues long. V gave up 5 bases and J gave up 4 bases; unmatched junction bases: 10. The V gene's germline CDR1 is SGHVS and CDR2 FQNEAQ. CDR3 sequence (DNA): TGTGCCAGCAGCCCATGGGGCTTAGCGGGGGGAGAGACCCAGTACTTC. As protein: CASSPWGLAGGETQYF.

At least ten counts were recorded for this clonotype. V is TRBV29-1 and J is TRBJ2-1; no definite D call. Trimming pared 7 bases from V and 0 bases from J, leaving 13 bases between. Germline lookup yields CDR1 SQVTM and CDR2 ANQGSEA. This CDR3 comprises 14 residues. The CDR3 loop reads CSALTESSYNEQFF. The CDR3 DNA is TGCAGCGCCTTGACGGAAAGCTCCTACAATGAGCAGTTCTTC.

The sample holds one count of this clonotype. One base away lies a much larger clone, so this may be a sequencing read error. The chain combines TRBV11-2 with TRBJ1-3; 7 positions agree with TRBD1. The CDR3 loop spans 16 amino acids. Germline CDR1 is SGHAT and CDR2 is FQNNGV. CDR3 sequence (DNA): TGTGCCCGCAGCTTAGGGTACAGGGGTCCCGGAAACACCATATATTTT. Its protein product is CARSLGYRGPGNTIYF.

The CDR3 coding sequence is TGTGCCAGCAGTGAAGCTGGGACAGTGGCCGAGCAGTACTTC. Protein: CASSEAGTVAEQYF. The chain has TRBV6-1 and TRBJ2-7; 7 nucleotides agree with TRBD1. J lost 6 bases, V lost 0 bases, and 5 bases had no gene match. The CDR3 contains 14 residues. CDR1 is MNHNS and CDR2 is SASEGT in the germline V gene.

The CDR3 here is CASSMDRGTGNTIYF. CDR3 sequence (DNA): TGCGCCAGCAGTATGGACAGGGGGACTGGAAACACCATATATTTT. V and J are TRBV10-1 and TRBJ1-3; 10 nucleotides line up with TRBD1. V shed 5 bases, J shed 2 bases, and the junction held 3 bases outside the gene matches. The CDR3 runs to 15 residues. CDR1 WNHNN and CDR2 SYGVQD come from the germline V gene (reference sequence).

A note on this clonotype: This may be a read error, as it is one base from a much larger clone. This sequence joins TRBV3-1 and TRBJ1-1; D is perhaps TRBD1 (5 bases). The CDR3 is 13 residues long. The germline CDR1 and CDR2 sequences are LGHDT and YNNKEL (reference sequence). The ends were cut back, 1 base at V and 8 bases at J, with 11 bases in the middle. The CDR3 DNA is TGTGCCAGCAGCCAAGGGGGCAGCATAGAAGCTTTCTTT. Its protein is CASSQGGSIEAFF. Variable domain in full (rest from reference TRBV3-1 and TRBJ1-1): DTAVSQTPKYLVTQMGNDKSIKCEQNLGHDTMYWYKQDSKKFLKIMFSYNNKELIINETVPNRFSPKSPDKAHLNLHINSLELGDSAVYFCASSQGGSIEAFFGQGTRLTVV.

The chain combines TRBV19 with TRBJ2-2; weak D call: TRBD2 (6 bases). Germline V CDR1 and CDR2: LNHDA, SQIVND (reference sequence). Trimming removed 3 bases at V and 7 bases at J, with 12 bases between. The CDR3 has 14 residues. The CDR3 reads CASSILEGSGELFF. The DNA for the CDR3 is TGTGCCAGTAGTATCCTGGAGGGAAGCGGGGAGCTGTTTTTT.

At least ten counts were recorded for this clonotype. The chain uses TRBV11-2 and TRBJ2-3; a possible D gene is TRBD2 (6 bases). The V gene lost 1 base and the J gene lost 7 bases, with 12 bases spanning the gap. Germline CDR1 and CDR2: SGHAT and FQNNGV. The CDR3 has 14 residues. The CDR3 sequence: CASSLGGGSHTQYF. The CDR3 nucleotides read TGTGCCAGCAGCTTAGGGGGAGGCTCCCATACGCAGTATTTT.

This clonotype has only one observation. This chain's CDR3 is CASSPGISYEQYF. CDR3 coding DNA: TGTGCCAGCAGCCCGGGTATCTCCTACGAGCAGTACTTC. This rearrangement joins TRBV7-9 to TRBJ2-7; D unresolved. The CDR3 covers 13 residues. Per germline, CDR1 SEHNR and CDR2 FQNEAQ (reference sequence). Trimming took off 5 bases at V and 0 bases at J, with 8 bases between the two ends.

In nucleotides, the CDR3 is TGCAGTGCCAGCGGGGCAAGCTCCTACAATGAGCAGTTCTTC. Translated: CSASGASSYNEQFF. The chain couples TRBV20-1 to TRBJ2-1; 7 bases are shared with TRBD2. The germline V gene encodes CDR1 DFQATT and CDR2 SNEGSKA (reference sequence). This CDR3 has 14 amino acids. With V trimmed by 6 bases and J by 0 bases, 5 bases remained unmatched.

About this clonotype itself: The junction does not match germline at one end; this may be a read error. The chain is built from TRBV7-2 and TRBJ2-7, with a possible D match to TRBD1 (5 bases). The CDR3 spans 13 residues. CDR1 is SGHTA, CDR2 FQGNSA, per germline. CDR3 protein: CATSRLAGYEQYF. The CDR3, as DNA: TGTGCCACCAGCAGACTGGCAGGGTACGAGCAGTACTTC.

This clonotype was seen repeatedly, ten times or more. The junction departs from the called germline gene at one end, perhaps through a read error. V gene TRBV19 combines with J gene TRBJ1-2, with 7 bases aligning to TRBD1. CDR3 length: 14 residues. CDR1 and CDR2 from the germline V gene are LNHDA and SQIVND (reference sequence). CDR3 DNA: TGTACCAGTAGTATGGGGCCAGGGGGAAATGGCTACACCTTC. It specifies CTSSMGPGGNGYTF.

CDR3 amino acids: CATAGGSSYNSPLHF. The CDR3 DNA follows: TGTGCCACCGCGGGGGGGAGCTCCTATAATTCACCCCTCCACTTT. The chain uses TRBV2 and TRBJ1-6; D is perhaps TRBD1 (5 bases). The CDR3 has 15 residues. The germline V and J ends were trimmed by 10 bases and 0 bases, with 13 bases remaining between them. Germline CDR1 SNHLY, CDR2 FYNNEI.

The sample holds one count of this clonotype. The rearrangement uses TRBV10-3 and TRBJ2-1; the match to TRBD1 covers 9 bases. The CDR3 length is 16 residues. Losses at the gene ends were 7 bases for V and 6 bases for J; bases not matched to a gene: 13. CDR1 is ENHRY, CDR2 SYGVKD, per germline. The CDR3 loop is CAITWDRTGEVNEQFF. The CDR3 DNA reads TGTGCCATCACTTGGGACCGGACAGGGGAGGTCAATGAGCAGTTCTTC.

V usage is TRBV2 and J usage is TRBJ2-7; D possibly corresponds to TRBD1 (6 bases). The germline V gene encodes CDR1 SNHLY and CDR2 FYNNEI. The CDR3 loop spans 14 amino acids. Trimming took 6 bases from V and 0 from J, leaving 12 bases between them. In nucleotides, the CDR3 is TGTGCCAGCAGAGGGACATCCGACTCCTACGAGCAGTACTTC. This codes for CASRGTSDSYEQYF.

V gene TRBV6-1 combines with J gene TRBJ1-5, with 9 bases that match TRBD1. After removal of 7 bases from V and 2 bases from J, the junction contained 12 bases not matched to a gene. Germline V lookup: CDR1 MNHNS, CDR2 SASEGT. The CDR3 totals 17 residues. The CDR3 DNA reads as TGTGCCAGCACCTCCGACTACAGGGGGCGAGGCAATCAGCCCCAGCATTTT. Translating gives CASTSDYRGRGNQPQHF.

This clonotype has at least ten counts. An end of the junction differs from the germline gene, which may be a read error. This chain joins TRBV29-1 and TRBJ2-3, with 9 bases identical to TRBD2. The germline CDR1 and CDR2 sequences are SQVTM and ANQGSEA. The CDR3 consists of 12 residues. CDR3 nucleotides: TGCAGCGTTGGGTTCCCGGCGGGGGGGGTAAATTTT. The encoded protein is CSVGFPAGGVNF.

On this clonotype itself: In this CDR3 the conserved last residue, phenylalanine or tryptophan, is missing, so a read error is likely. This chain uses TRBV7-7 with TRBJ2-3; 8 bases align to TRBD1. The CDR3 runs 15 residues. The germline CDR1 and CDR2 sequences are SSHAT and FNYEAQ (reference sequence). In DNA form, the CDR3 reads TGTGCTAGCAGCCCCGGGGCAGGGGGCGCAGATACGCAGTATTTA. Amino acid sequence: CASSPGAGGADTQYL.

The chain combines TRBV7-2 with TRBJ2-5, with D tentatively TRBD1 (6 bases). Germline loops: CDR1 SGHTA, CDR2 FQGNSA. V dropped 4 bases and J dropped 7 bases, with 16 bases sitting between them. The CDR3 consists of 14 residues. The CDR3 sequence is CASSSYTGIVTQYF. The CDR3 DNA follows: TGTGCCAGCAGCTCGTATACAGGGATTGTGACCCAGTACTTC.

Worth noting for this clonotype: A single base separates this from a much larger clone, so it may be a read error. The V call is TRBV11-2, the J call TRBJ2-3, with 13 positions matching TRBD2. After removal of 5 bases from V and 7 bases from J, the junction contained 15 bases not matched to a gene. The CDR3 spans 18 residues. Germline V gene data show CDR1 as SGHAT and CDR2 as FQNNGV. CDR3 region: CASSEGTSGKGVVNTQYF. Here the CDR3 DNA reads TGTGCCAGCAGCGAAGGGACTAGCGGGAAGGGGGTGGTGAATACGCAGTATTTT.

There are a few counts of this clonotype. The V gene is TRBV25-1, the J gene TRBJ1-4; D is possibly TRBD1 (5 bases). Germline CDR1 and CDR2: MGHDK and SYGVNS. V shed 4 bases and J shed 8 bases, with 20 bases lying between them. This CDR3 has 16 residues. In DNA form, the CDR3 reads TGTGCCAGCAGTGGCCACGGGAGGCGGGGGAACGAAAAACTGTTTTTT. Its translation: CASSGHGRRGNEKLFF.

This clonotype has at least ten counts. DNA of the CDR3: TGTGCCAGCAGGGACCCGGGACAGACACTTCCAGGATCACCCCTCCACTTT. It specifies CASRDPGQTLPGSPLHF. The V call is TRBV25-1, the J call TRBJ1-6; TRBD1 agrees at 7 bases. The V gene's germline CDR1 is MGHDK and CDR2 SYGVNS. The CDR3 runs to 17 residues. The J segment lost 10 bases and the V segment lost 6 bases, leaving 18 bases of the junction unmatched. Filled out from reference TRBV25-1 and TRBJ1-6, the complete variable domain reads EADIYQTPRYLVIGTGKKITLECSQTMGHDKMYWYQQDPGMELHLIHYSYGVNSTEKGDLSSESTVSRIRTEHFPLTLESARPSHTSQYLCASRDPGQTLPGSPLHFGNGTRLTVT.

The V and J genes are TRBV2 and TRBJ1-6; TRBD1 agrees at 9 bases. Germline lookup yields CDR1 SNHLY and CDR2 FYNNEI. V was clipped by 6 bases and J by 8 bases; unmatched bases: 8. The CDR3 has 15 residues. CDR3 sequence reads: CASRGGTGNYSPLHF. The CDR3 DNA follows: TGTGCCAGCAGAGGAGGGACAGGGAATTATTCACCCCTCCACTTT.

Note on this clonotype: One end of the junction fails to match germline, which may point to a read error. The chain is built from TRBV10-3 and TRBJ1-5, with 9 bases aligning to TRBD1. CDR3 length equals 13 residues. Germline V gene lookup returns CDR1 ENHRY and CDR2 SYGVKD. The CDR3 protein is CAISTGGESAPAF. The CDR3 DNA follows: TGTGCCATCAGTACAGGGGGCGAATCAGCCCCAGCATTT.

The V and J genes are TRBV7-9 and TRBJ1-1; D is unclear. The CDR3 totals 12 residues. The germline gives CDR1 SEHNR, CDR2 FQNEAQ (reference sequence). Trimming left V 1 base short and J 6 bases short, with 6 bases between. CDR3 DNA: TGTGCCAGCAGCTTAGGAGAAGCTGAAGCTTTCTTT. It yields the protein CASSLGEAEAFF.

The chain has TRBV29-1 and TRBJ2-7, with 7 bases identical to TRBD2. This CDR3 contains 13 residues. The J segment lost 2 bases and the V segment lost 8 bases, leaving 9 bases of the junction unmatched. Germline values: CDR1 SQVTM, CDR2 ANQGSEA. CDR3 DNA: TGCAGCTTAGGGCGGCGGGGGACCTACGAGCAGTACTTC. This encodes CSLGRRGTYEQYF.